This note documents a single T cell receptor (beta chain) sequence. This entry is derived from a study of T cell responses to AZD1222 COVID-19 vaccine. The table came from immunoSEQ multiplex PCR; TCRdb's copy has only in-frame clones and leaves some out. The profile shows approximately 110,000 clones, roughly nine tenths of them singletons. Sequenced here: peripheral blood, sampled on day 0 of AZD1222 vaccination. This clonotype was sampled from an adult in good health.

CDR3 in DNA: TGTGCCAGCAGTTACACCACAGGAATCAATCAGCCCCAGCATTTT. Translating it yields CASSYTTGINQPQHF. The gene calls are TRBV6-2 or TRBV6-3 and TRBJ1-5; TRBD1 might be the D (5 bases). Trimming shortened V by 2 bases and J by 3 bases, and 11 bases separated the two germline ends. This CDR3 is built from 15 residues. Per the germline V gene, CDR1 is MNHEY and CDR2 is SVGEGT.